This is a list of T cell receptor beta chains from one sample in a study of T cells in Graves' hyperthyroidism and ophthalmopathy. Via MiXCR, TCRdb re-called the multiplex PCR reads, giving one row per CDR3 protein. The sample records a few hundred thousand distinct CDR3 sequences, roughly 19% being singletons. The sequenced sample consisted of blood. These receptors originate from a man aged 45-65 years with Graves' ophthalmopathy. Both conserved end residues are part of each CDR3. A D gene is named only where the DNA matches it firmly. Size values are once, few and many counts, or a class for expanded clones, and some rows have none.

abundance	v_gene	d_gene	j_gene	CDR3nt	CDR3aa
-	TRBV5-1	-	TRBJ1-1	TGCGCCAGCAGCATGGTAAGCGGGGGGATCACTGAAGCTTTCTTT	CASSMVSGGITEAFF
-	TRBV28	-	TRBJ1-2	TGTGCCAGCAGTTCAAGCCCCGTTGGCTACACCTTC	CASSSSPVGYTF
many	TRBV28	-	TRBJ1-2	TGTGCCAGCAGTTTGGGTAATAGCTATGGCTACACCTTC	CASSLGNSYGYTF
many	TRBV2	-	TRBJ2-4	TGTGCCAGCAGGGTCCGAATCTGGGGCATTCAGTACTTC	CASRVRIWGIQYF
once	TRBV20-1	-	TRBJ1-5	TGCAGTGCTAGAGACCCCGCGGCCCAGCCCCAGCATTTT	CSARDPAAQPQHF
-	TRBV19	TRBD2	TRBJ2-3	TGTGCCAGTAGTATCCGAGCGGGAGGAAGAGATACGCAGTATTTT	CASSIRAGGRDTQYF
few	TRBV6-1	TRBD2	TRBJ2-1	TGTGCCAGCGTCCTAGCGGGAGTCTCCTACAATGAGCAGTTCTTC	CASVLAGVSYNEQFF
-	TRBV2	-	TRBJ1-2	TGTGCCAGCGGGGGTACGGGAGGGGGCTACACCTTC	CASGGTGGGYTF
-	TRBV6-9	-	TRBJ1-4	TGTGCCAGCAGTTTTCTTAGGGAGATTAATGAAAAACTGTTTTTT	CASSFLREINEKLFF
-	TRBV7-9	-	TRBJ2-3	TGTGCCAGCGATGGGACCCCCACAGATACGCAGTATTTT	CASDGTPTDTQYF
-	TRBV7-2	-	TRBJ2-7	TGTGCCAGCAGCTTAGTAGGGGGGTACGGGCAGTACTTC	CASSLVGGYGQYF
-	TRBV28	-	TRBJ1-2	TGTGCCAGCACGGCAGGGAAGGGTGGCTACACCTTC	CASTAGKGGYTF
-	TRBV20-1	TRBD1	TRBJ1-1	TGCAGTGTTCGGGACAGGGGGGAGACTGAAGCTTTCTTT	CSVRDRGETEAFF
-	TRBV11-1	-	TRBJ1-2	TGTGCCAGCAGCTTAGCGCAGTCTGCAGGTGGCTACACCTTC	CASSLAQSAGGYTF
many	TRBV11-2	-	TRBJ2-7	TGTGCCAGCACGATGGGGGGGCCGCTCGAGCAGTACTTC	CASTMGGPLEQYF
-	TRBV4-1	-	TRBJ2-3	TGCGCCAGCAGCCAAGCCCGCTACCGGAGCACAGATACGCAGTATTTT	CASSQARYRSTDTQYF
-	TRBV2	-	TRBJ2-2	TGTGCCAGCAGCTATTCGGTGGGCACCGAGGAGCTGTTTTTT	CASSYSVGTEELFF
-	TRBV30	-	TRBJ2-7	TGTGCCTGGAGTGGTGCCCGGGGGGCGTACGAGCAGTACTTC	CAWSGARGAYEQYF
-	TRBV6-1	-	TRBJ1-6	TGTGCCAACAGGGTGACCGACTCACCCCTCCACTTT	CANRVTDSPLHF
many	TRBV7-3	-	TRBJ2-5	TGTGCCAGCAGCCCCCGCGGAGGGAGTGGAGAGACCCAGTACTTC	CASSPRGGSGETQYF